Included here is one T cell receptor (beta chain) sequence, with context. As yet, its antigen is unknown. Trimming removed 6 bases from V and 8 bases from J; junction bases left unmatched: 6. Germline values: CDR1 WSHSY, CDR2 SAAADI. The CDR3 runs 14 residues. The data are from a study of T cells in pancreatic ductal adenocarcinoma. The study's findings and limits: Tumor and blood clonality did not differ significantly, about 0.11 versus 0.072. The resected pancreatic cancer cohort was biased toward the minority with early-stage disease.

Assay used: immunoSEQ multiplex PCR; TCRdb lists only in-frame clones, some missing. Of around 100,000 clones listed, 90% to 95% were seen once; the top ten hold less than 4%. No neoadjuvant therapy was given to the selected pancreatic ductal adenocarcinoma patients before their surgery. The sequencing sample was made of PBMCs. This clonotype was obtained from a human donor with pancreatic ductal adenocarcinoma. V is TRBV10-2 and J is TRBJ2-1; 11 bases are shared with TRBD2. Here the CDR3 reads CASRTSGTGHEQFF. The CDR3 nucleotides read TGCGCCAGCAGGACTAGCGGGACGGGGCATGAGCAGTTCTTC.